Below, 17 T cell receptor beta chains from the same sample are listed, as sequenced in a study of cytomegalovirus exposure and HLA in healthy donors. PCR employed 60 Vbeta and 13 Jbeta primers. Method: immunoSEQ multiplex PCR; TCRdb's copy keeps in-frame clones and lacks some. In the table there are 200,000 to 250,000 clones, more than 80% of which are singletons. The sequencing sample was made of PBMCs. The receptors were sampled from a man under 40 in good health and CMV-seronegative.

This clone has just a few counts. The chain uses TRBV13 and TRBJ2-1; TRBD1 might be the D (5 bases). CDR3 length: 15 amino acids. Germline V gene data show CDR1 as PRHDT and CDR2 as FYEKMQ (reference sequence). Trimming cost V 1 base and J 2 bases, with 9 bases left between them. CDR3 sequence: CASSLAGFAYNEQFF. Written as DNA, the CDR3 is TGTGCCAGCAGCTTAGCAGGGTTTGCCTACAATGAGCAGTTCTTC.

The chain couples TRBV19 to TRBJ1-1, with a possible D match to TRBD1 (6 bases). The CDR3 has 14 residues. Trimming shortened V by 5 bases and J by 3 bases, and 13 bases separated the two germline ends. Germline CDR1 and CDR2: LNHDA and SQIVND (reference sequence). The CDR3 nucleotides read TGTGCCAGTAGTTCCTACAGGGCCGACACTGAAGCTTTCTTT. Residues: CASSSYRADTEAFF.

This clone was seen a handful of times. The chain employs TRBV15 and TRBJ2-6; no definite D call. V was trimmed by 6 bases and J by 3 bases, leaving 9 bases between them. This CDR3 comprises 14 residues. Germline CDR1 is LNHNV and CDR2 is YYDKDF (reference sequence). The CDR3 DNA follows: TGTGCCACCAGAACAGTTGGTGGGGCCAACGTCCTGACTTTC. Protein: CATRTVGGANVLTF.

The V gene is TRBV28, the J gene TRBJ1-2; D unresolved. The CDR3 extends over 14 amino acids. CDR1 MDHEN and CDR2 SYDVKM come from the germline V gene. V lost 4 bases, J lost 3 bases, and 12 bases lay in between. The CDR3 region is CASSWAERYYGYTF. CDR3 DNA sequence: TGTGCCAGCAGTTGGGCAGAAAGGTACTATGGCTACACCTTC.

The V call is TRBV2, the J call TRBJ1-1; 8 nucleotides line up with TRBD1. J gave up 2 bases and V 6 bases, and 8 bases lay outside the gene matches. CDR1 and CDR2 (germline): SNHLY, FYNNEI. The CDR3 runs to 15 residues. The CDR3 is CASRGQGNPNTEAFF. The CDR3 nucleotides are TGTGCCAGCAGAGGACAGGGCAACCCTAACACTGAAGCTTTCTTT.

The chain joins TRBV6-5 to TRBJ1-2; 9 bases are a match to TRBD1. With 2 bases clipped from V and 8 bases from J, the junction kept 9 bases outside the gene matches. This CDR3 is 15 amino acids long. Germline CDR1 and CDR2: MNHEY and SVGAGI. As DNA, the CDR3 is TGTGCCAGCAGTTACACGAGGACAGGGGAAGGCGGCTACACCTTC. It encodes CASSYTRTGEGGYTF.

The V call is TRBV7-9, the J call TRBJ2-5, with TRBD2 matching 12 bases. Germline-derived CDR1 and CDR2 are SEHNR and FQNEAQ (reference sequence). The CDR3 loop spans 17 amino acids. V was pared by 3 bases and J by 4 bases, with 9 bases of the junction left unmatched. In nucleotides, the CDR3 is TGTGCCAGCAGCTTTGGACTAGCGGGGACCGGGGGAGAGACCCAGTACTTC. Translation gives CASSFGLAGTGGETQYF.

With regard to this clone: The identical CDR3 is also encoded by other nucleotide sequences in the sample. This chain uses TRBV10-3 with TRBJ2-7; TRBD2 aligns across 9 bases. The CDR3 totals 14 residues. V trimming: 3 bases; J trimming: 2 bases; junction bases outside the gene matches: 2. Germline CDR1 and CDR2: ENHRY and SYGVKD. CDR3 nucleotide sequence: TGTGCCATCAGTGAAGGCGGGGGGGCCTACGAGCAGTACTTC. Translating gives CAISEGGGAYEQYF.

The genes are TRBV28 and TRBJ2-3; D perhaps matches TRBD2 (6 bases). Trimming took off 2 bases at V and 1 base at J, with 16 bases between the two ends. This CDR3 is built from 17 residues. Germline values: CDR1 MDHEN, CDR2 SYDVKM. As DNA, the CDR3 is TGTGCCAGCAGTTTACTGAGGCGGGGACGAGGCACAGATACGCAGTATTTT. This codes for CASSLLRRGRGTDTQYF.

The count of this clone is one. The chain recombines TRBV9 with TRBJ2-3, with D possibly being TRBD2 (6 bases). V lost 0 bases and J lost 4, with 15 bases in between. Germline CDR1 reads SGDLS; CDR2 reads YYNGEE. This CDR3 is 16 amino acids long. The CDR3: CASSVGGGAIADTQYF. The CDR3 coding sequence is TGTGCCAGCAGCGTAGGGGGCGGGGCTATTGCAGATACGCAGTATTTT. Full variable domain (remainder filled in from reference TRBV9 and TRBJ2-3): DSGVTQTPKHLITATGQRVTLRCSPRSGDLSVYWYQQSLDQGLQFLIQYYNGEERAKGNILERFSAQQFPDLHSELNLSSLELGDSALYFCASSVGGGAIADTQYFGPGTRLTVL.

The V gene is TRBV5-6, the J gene TRBJ1-6, with D unclear. The V gene lost 0 bases and the J gene lost 7 bases, with 20 bases spanning the gap. CDR1 and CDR2 from the germline V gene are SGHDT and YYEEEE. The CDR3 sequence is 18 residues long. The CDR3 spells CASSLGRNSLHVNSPLHF. CDR3 in DNA: TGTGCCAGCAGCTTGGGACGGAACAGCCTTCATGTAAATTCACCCCTCCACTTT. The full variable domain, in which reference TRBV5-6 and TRBJ1-6 provide the parts outside the CDR3, is DAGVTQSPTHLIKTRGQQVTLRCSPKSGHDTVSWYQQALGQGPQFIFQYYEEEERQRGNFPDRFSGHQFPNYSSELNVNALLLGDSALYLCASSLGRNSLHVNSPLHFGNGTRLTVT.

The rearrangement joins TRBV4-1 to TRBJ1-2; D is possibly TRBD1 (5 bases). The CDR3 is made up of 12 amino acids. Germline V gene sequence: CDR1 MGHRA, CDR2 YSYEKL. Trimming removed 0 bases from V and 6 bases from J, with 5 bases in between. The CDR3 is CASSQEQDGYTF. Written as DNA, the CDR3 is TGCGCCAGCAGCCAAGAACAGGATGGCTACACCTTC.

This clone has only one observation. The chain recombines TRBV6-5 with TRBJ2-3; 12 positions agree with TRBD2. Trimming at V came to 10 bases and at J to 0 bases, leaving 5 bases not matched to a gene. This CDR3 is 15 amino acids long. Germline CDR1 reads MNHEY; CDR2 reads SVGAGI. CDR3 residues: CATSLAGGSTDTQYF. CDR3 coding DNA: TGTGCCACCTCCCTAGCGGGGGGGAGCACAGATACGCAGTATTTT.

J is TRBJ1-6 and V is TRBV6-5; no clear D. Germline V gene lookup returns CDR1 MNHEY and CDR2 SVGAGI. This CDR3 is 14 amino acids long. V was pared by 5 bases and J by 3 bases, with 8 bases between. CDR3 nucleotides: TGTGCCAGCAGTCCGGTAGACTATAATTCACCCCTCCACTTT. Amino acid sequence: CASSPVDYNSPLHF.

The chain joins TRBV6-5 to TRBJ1-6; D gene unclear. Germline V lookup: CDR1 MNHEY, CDR2 SVGAGI. The CDR3 is 15 residues long. The V and J ends lost 2 bases and 0 bases respectively, with 5 bases between them. The CDR3 here is CASSYEGSYNSPLHF. In DNA, the CDR3 is TGTGCCAGCAGTTACGAGGGCTCCTATAATTCACCCCTCCACTTT.

The chain recombines TRBV2 with TRBJ2-7, with 9 nucleotides matching TRBD1. V shed 4 bases, J shed 6 bases, and the junction held 10 bases outside the gene matches. The CDR3 runs 15 residues. The germline CDR1 and CDR2 sequences are SNHLY and FYNNEI. The CDR3 nucleotides read TGTGCCAGCAGTGGGGACAGGGTGGCGGGTAGCGAGCAGTACTTC. Encoded protein: CASSGDRVAGSEQYF. The full variable domain, its missing parts supplied by reference TRBV2 and TRBJ2-7, is EPEVTQTPSHQVTQMGQEVILRCVPISNHLYFYWYRQILGQKVEFLVSFYNNEISEKSEIFDDQFSVERPDGSNFTLKIRSTKLEDSAMYFCASSGDRVAGSEQYFGPGTRLTVT.

This rearrangement joins TRBV27 to TRBJ2-2, with 10 positions matching TRBD2. V trimming: 5 bases; J trimming: 4 bases; junction bases outside the gene matches: 4. Germline CDR1 and CDR2: MNHEY and SMNVEV (reference sequence). CDR3 length equals 15 residues. The CDR3 loop is CASSPSGGPTGELFF. Written as DNA, the CDR3 is TGTGCCAGCAGTCCTAGCGGGGGACCCACCGGGGAGCTGTTTTTT.